This T cell receptor (beta chain) was recorded in a study of blood T cell repertoires in COVID-19. As for the study in general: COVID-19 samples from acute and convalescent phases originated in the United States, Italy and Spain. The analysed material was cDNA or gDNA that came from T cells, B-cell-depleted T cells, or PBMCs.

The authors' processing: Amplification of reference gene primers was used by the study to estimate nucleated cell counts. Repertoires were generated with immunoSEQ multiplex PCR, while TCRdb's copy carries only in-frame clones and drops some. V and J calls and clone size come straight from that table; D and trimming were deduced from the DNA. The sample records about 480,000 clones, around 88% being singletons. Those enrolled in Seattle joined during active infection and were followed longitudinally afterward. This clone was detected once. This TCR was recovered from a woman between 45 and 65 years old with COVID-19, enrolled during active disease. The source material was peripheral blood.

The CDR3 bases are TGCGCCAGCAGCCTTGATAGTGGGAGCTCCTACAATGAGCAGTTCTTC. Its protein product is CASSLDSGSSYNEQFF. V usage is TRBV5-1 and J usage is TRBJ2-1, with D tentatively TRBD2 (5 bases). This CDR3 contains 16 residues. Trimming cost V 4 bases and J 0 bases, with 14 bases left between them. CDR1 is SGHRS and CDR2 is YFSETQ in the germline V gene.